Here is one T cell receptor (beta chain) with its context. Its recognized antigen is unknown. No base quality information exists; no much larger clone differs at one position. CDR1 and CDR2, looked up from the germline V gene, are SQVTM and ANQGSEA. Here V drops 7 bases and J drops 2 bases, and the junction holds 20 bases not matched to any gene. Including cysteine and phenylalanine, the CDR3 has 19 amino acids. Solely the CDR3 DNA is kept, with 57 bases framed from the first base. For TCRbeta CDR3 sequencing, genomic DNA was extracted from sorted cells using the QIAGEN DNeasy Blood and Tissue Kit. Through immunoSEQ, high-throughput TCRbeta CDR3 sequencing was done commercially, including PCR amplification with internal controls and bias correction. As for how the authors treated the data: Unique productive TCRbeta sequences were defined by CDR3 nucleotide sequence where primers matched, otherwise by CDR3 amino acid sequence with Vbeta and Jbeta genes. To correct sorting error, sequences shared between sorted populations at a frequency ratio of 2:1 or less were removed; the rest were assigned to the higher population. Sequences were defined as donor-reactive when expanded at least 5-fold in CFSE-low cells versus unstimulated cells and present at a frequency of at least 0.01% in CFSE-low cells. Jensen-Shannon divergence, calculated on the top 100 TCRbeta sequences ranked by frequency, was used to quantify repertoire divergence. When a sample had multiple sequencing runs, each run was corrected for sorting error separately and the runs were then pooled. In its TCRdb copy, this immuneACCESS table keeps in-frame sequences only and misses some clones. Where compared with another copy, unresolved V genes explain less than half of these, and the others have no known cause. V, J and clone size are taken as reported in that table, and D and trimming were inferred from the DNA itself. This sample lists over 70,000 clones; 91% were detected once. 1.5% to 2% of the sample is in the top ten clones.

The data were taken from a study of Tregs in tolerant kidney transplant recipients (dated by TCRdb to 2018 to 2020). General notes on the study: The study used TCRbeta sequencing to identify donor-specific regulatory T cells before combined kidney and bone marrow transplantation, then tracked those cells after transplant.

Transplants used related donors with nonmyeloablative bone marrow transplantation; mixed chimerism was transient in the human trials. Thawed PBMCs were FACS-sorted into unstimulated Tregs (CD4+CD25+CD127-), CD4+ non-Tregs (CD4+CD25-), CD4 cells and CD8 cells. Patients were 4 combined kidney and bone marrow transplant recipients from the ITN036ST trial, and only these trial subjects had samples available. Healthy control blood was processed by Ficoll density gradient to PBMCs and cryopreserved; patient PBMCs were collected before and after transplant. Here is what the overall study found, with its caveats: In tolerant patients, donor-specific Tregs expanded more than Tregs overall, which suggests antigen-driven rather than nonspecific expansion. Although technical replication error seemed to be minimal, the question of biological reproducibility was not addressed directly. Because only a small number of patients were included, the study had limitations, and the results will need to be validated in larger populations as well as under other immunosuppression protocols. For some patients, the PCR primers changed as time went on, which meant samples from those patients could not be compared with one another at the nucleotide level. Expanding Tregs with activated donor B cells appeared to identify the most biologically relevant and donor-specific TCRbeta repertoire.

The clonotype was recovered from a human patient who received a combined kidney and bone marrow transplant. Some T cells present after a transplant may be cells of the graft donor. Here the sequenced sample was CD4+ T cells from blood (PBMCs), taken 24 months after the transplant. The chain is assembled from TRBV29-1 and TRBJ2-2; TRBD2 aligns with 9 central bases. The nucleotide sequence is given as TGCAGCGGCCGAGGGGGGCCGGGAAGAGCGGGGGGCAACACCGGGGAGCTGTTTTTT. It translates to CSGRGGPGRAGGNTGELFF.